This TCR beta chain was profiled in a study of tumor-infiltrating lymphocytes in glioblastoma multiforme. This CDR3 comprises 14 residues. CDR1 SGHNT and CDR2 YENEEA come from the germline V gene. V shed 3 bases and J 4 bases; nucleotides not matched to a gene: 3. Multiple V-beta primers and a C-beta primer amplified TCRB from RNA. Unique molecular identifiers were not described for the libraries. Each CDR3 protein is one row after TCRdb ran MiXCR on the multiplex PCR reads. The table has just over 9,000 distinct CDR3 sequences, just under 75% seen once; the top ten hold approximately 80%. The sample comprised brain tumor tissue. The chain combines TRBV11-3 with TRBJ2-1, with 7 bases identical to TRBD2. The TCR comes from a male donor with glioblastoma. CDR3 amino acids: CASSLGGRYNEQFF. The CDR3 DNA sequence: TGTGCCAGCAGCTTGGGAGGGAGATACAATGAGCAGTTCTTC.